The clone carrying this T cell receptor beta chain has ten or more counts. Its antigen is unknown. CDR3-region Arm-PCR and iRepertoire HTBI primers produced the TCR beta libraries. One entry per CDR3 protein results from TCRdb running MiXCR on the multiplex PCR reads. The sample has around 250,000 distinct CDR3 sequences, roughly 18% seen once. This specimen belongs to a study of regulatory T cells in long-lasting Graves disease. Study-wide context: Recently diagnosed Graves' patients had received antithyroid drugs for under 3 months. Findings and caveats of the study: TRBV28, TRBJ1-2 and TRBJ2-5 were favored in persistent disease.

The V segment lost 5 bases and the J segment 9 bases; nucleotides outside the gene matches: 6. CDR1 LNHDA and CDR2 SQIVND come from the germline V gene (reference sequence). CDR3 length: 14 amino acids. Time point described: newly diagnosed GD, antithyroid drugs for less than 3 months. PBMC RNA was the source of the TCR library. Separately, the same data were catalogued under a study of T cells in Graves' hyperthyroidism and ophthalmopathy. That publication notes: The study enrolled patients aged 18 to 65 with newly diagnosed hyperthyroidism of under 2 months' duration.

The sequence was collected from a woman aged 30 to 39 with Graves disease. V gene TRBV19 combines with J gene TRBJ2-1; 11 bases are shared with TRBD2. The specimen was peripheral blood mononuclear cells (PBMCs), collected at new diagnosis, from a patient treated with antithyroid drugs. CDR3 in DNA: TGTGCCAGTAGTTCTAGCGGGGGGCGTCCTGAGCAGTTCTTC. Encoded protein: CASSSSGGRPEQFF.